Listed below are T cell receptor beta chains from one sample, sequenced in a study of shared clonotypes between healthy human individuals. Sequencing used immunoSEQ multiplex PCR; TCRdb keeps in-frame clones, though not all of them. The sample holds almost 750,000 clones; roughly 72% are singletons and the top ten take around 1.8%. Sequencing used memory CD4+ T cells sorted from blood. These receptors were collected from a woman aged 25 to 45 in good health. CDR3s include the opening cysteine and the closing phenylalanine or tryptophan. Each record gives: CDR3 protein, CDR3 DNA, D gene, V gene, J gene, clone size. A D gene is named only where the DNA matches it firmly. Clone size is given for some rows only: seen once, a few or many times, or a class if the clone is expanded.

CASSVGLVDTQYF	TGTGCCAGCAGCGTAGGGTTAGTTGATACGCAGTATTTT	NA	TRBV9	TRBJ2-3	NA
CASSFGAAKETQYF	TGTGCCAGCAGCTTTGGGGCAGCTAAAGAGACCCAGTACTTC	NA	TRBV5-4	TRBJ2-5	NA
CASSTPGSSGNTIYF	TGTGCCAGCAGTACGCCAGGGAGTTCTGGAAACACCATATATTTT	NA	TRBV6-6	TRBJ1-3	NA
CASSSPGLTNTEAFF	TGTGCCAGCAGTTCTCCCGGACTCACGAACACTGAAGCTTTCTTT	NA	TRBV6-5	TRBJ1-1	NA
CASIGRLGANVLTF	TGTGCCAGTATTGGGAGGCTCGGGGCCAACGTCCTGACTTTC	NA	TRBV19	TRBJ2-6	NA
CASSQGDQGRSGNTIYF	TGTGCCAGCAGCCAGGGGGACCAGGGACGGTCTGGAAACACCATATATTTT	NA	TRBV4-2	TRBJ1-3	once
CASSSRGTSSYEQYF	TGTGCCAGCAGTTCCCGGGGGACTAGCTCCTACGAGCAGTACTTC	TRBD2	TRBV6-5	TRBJ2-7	NA
CASSLRLAEYQETQYF	TGTGCCAGCAGCTTAAGACTAGCGGAGTACCAAGAGACCCAGTACTTC	TRBD2	TRBV7-6	TRBJ2-5	NA
CASNREAVYGYTF	TGTGCCAGCAATCGCGAAGCCGTCTATGGCTACACCTTC	NA	TRBV6-5	TRBJ1-2	many
CASSFRLAGYNEQFF	TGTGCCAGCAGCTTTAGACTAGCGGGTTACAATGAGCAGTTCTTC	TRBD2	TRBV7-3	TRBJ2-1	NA
CAVTSGVGYGYTF	TGTGCCGTAACTTCAGGGGTGGGCTATGGCTACACCTTC	NA	TRBV19	TRBJ1-2	NA
CASSGGLAREQYF	TGTGCCAGCAGCGGGGGACTAGCGAGGGAGCAGTACTTC	TRBD2	TRBV9	TRBJ2-7	once
CASSIAAGDEAFF	TGTGCCAGTAGTATAGCAGCAGGGGATGAAGCTTTCTTT	NA	TRBV19	TRBJ1-1	NA
CASSETLGTGYGYTF	TGTGCCAGCAGTGAAACCCTGGGGACGGGCTATGGCTACACCTTC	NA	TRBV6-1	TRBJ1-2	NA
CASSPGRETQYF	TGTGCCAGCAGTCCTGGACGAGAGACCCAGTACTTC	NA	TRBV6-6	TRBJ2-5	NA
CASSQDLGRGNQPQHF	TGCGCCAGCAGCCAAGATTTAGGCAGGGGCAATCAGCCCCAGCATTTT	NA	TRBV4-1	TRBJ1-5	NA
CASSGTTGEQFF	TGTGCCAGCAGCGGGACCACGGGGGAGCAGTTCTTC	NA	TRBV28	TRBJ2-1	NA
CAWDLKPGQGKAWNF	TGTGCCTGGGACCTGAAACCGGGACAGGGAAAGGCATGGAACTTC	TRBD1	TRBV30	TRBJ2-5	NA
CSATGTSGSYEQFF	TGCAGCGCCACCGGGACTAGCGGGAGTTATGAGCAGTTCTTC	TRBD2	TRBV29-1	TRBJ2-1	NA
CAWSREGRSKITDTQYF	TGTGCCTGGAGTCGGGAGGGACGGTCGAAAATCACAGATACGCAGTATTTT	TRBD2	TRBV30	TRBJ2-3	NA
CASSFRTGTGNTEAFF	TGCGCCAGCAGCTTTCGGACAGGGACGGGGAACACTGAAGCTTTCTTT	TRBD1	TRBV5-1	TRBJ1-1	NA
CASSPRGQGLYEQYF	TGTGCCAGCAGCCCGAGGGGACAGGGGCTCTACGAGCAGTACTTC	TRBD1	TRBV14	TRBJ2-7	NA
CASSLELNYNEQFF	TGCGCCAGCAGCTTGGAACTCAATTACAATGAGCAGTTCTTC	NA	TRBV5-1	TRBJ2-1	few
CAWSGGEDQPQHF	TGTGCCTGGAGTGGGGGGGAGGATCAGCCCCAGCATTTT	NA	TRBV30	TRBJ1-5	NA
CASSFQDEMTDTQYF	TGTGCCAGCAGTTTTCAGGATGAGATGACAGATACGCAGTATTTT	NA	TRBV6-6	TRBJ2-3	NA
CASSIDRGLGANQPQHF	TGTGCCAGTAGTATAGATCGAGGCCTAGGAGCCAATCAGCCCCAGCATTTT	NA	TRBV19	TRBJ1-5	NA
CASSYSHFGNTIYF	TGTGCCAGCAGTTACTCGCATTTCGGAAACACCATATATTTT	NA	TRBV6-6	TRBJ1-3	NA
CASRAGGWQFF	TGTGCCAGCAGGGCCGGGGGCTGGCAGTTCTTC	NA	TRBV7-9	TRBJ2-1	NA
CASSSTGGIDQPQHF	TGTGCCAGCAGTTCTACAGGGGGCATCGATCAGCCCCAGCATTTT	TRBD1	TRBV28	TRBJ1-5	NA
CASRIPDRGRTGELFF	TGTGCCAGCAGGATCCCGGACAGGGGGCGTACCGGGGAGCTGTTTTTT	TRBD1	TRBV28	TRBJ2-2	once
CASSNRGLNYGYTF	TGTGCCAGCAGCAACAGGGGGCTTAACTATGGCTACACCTTC	TRBD1	TRBV6-1	TRBJ1-2	NA
CATSSHVSYEQYF	TGTGCCACCAGCAGTCATGTCTCCTACGAGCAGTACTTC	NA	TRBV15	TRBJ2-7	NA
CASRRDRGTSEQYF	TGTGCCAGTAGGAGGGACAGGGGTACAAGCGAGCAGTACTTC	TRBD1	TRBV19	TRBJ2-7	medium-sized
CASSWAQGAGQETQYF	TGTGCCAGCAGCTGGGCCCAGGGGGCAGGCCAAGAGACCCAGTACTTC	TRBD1	TRBV5-8	TRBJ2-5	once
CASSERWGGGGETQYF	TGTGCCAGCAGTGAACGATGGGGAGGGGGGGGAGAGACCCAGTACTTC	NA	TRBV6-1	TRBJ2-5	many
CASSPRGAEIINTEAFF	TGTGCCAGCAGCCCACGGGGGGCGGAAATTATTAACACTGAAGCTTTCTTT	NA	TRBV27	TRBJ1-1	NA
CASSPPASGNEQYF	TGTGCCAGCTCACCACCGGCTTCCGGGAACGAGCAGTACTTC	NA	TRBV18	TRBJ2-7	few
CASTPGSSYNEQFF	TGTGCCAGCACGCCAGGGTCCTCCTACAATGAGCAGTTCTTC	NA	TRBV6-5	TRBJ2-1	NA
CASSLGRDAYEQYF	TGTGCCAGCAGCTTAGGACGGGACGCGTACGAGCAGTACTTC	NA	TRBV7-2	TRBJ2-7	few
CASSFSGTAPDGYTF	TGTGCCAGCAGCTTTTCCGGGACAGCGCCTGACGGCTACACCTTC	TRBD1	TRBV5-5	TRBJ1-2	NA
CATLGWDRGGKLFF	TGTGCCACCCTCGGATGGGACAGGGGCGGAAAACTGTTTTTT	TRBD1	TRBV28	TRBJ1-4	NA